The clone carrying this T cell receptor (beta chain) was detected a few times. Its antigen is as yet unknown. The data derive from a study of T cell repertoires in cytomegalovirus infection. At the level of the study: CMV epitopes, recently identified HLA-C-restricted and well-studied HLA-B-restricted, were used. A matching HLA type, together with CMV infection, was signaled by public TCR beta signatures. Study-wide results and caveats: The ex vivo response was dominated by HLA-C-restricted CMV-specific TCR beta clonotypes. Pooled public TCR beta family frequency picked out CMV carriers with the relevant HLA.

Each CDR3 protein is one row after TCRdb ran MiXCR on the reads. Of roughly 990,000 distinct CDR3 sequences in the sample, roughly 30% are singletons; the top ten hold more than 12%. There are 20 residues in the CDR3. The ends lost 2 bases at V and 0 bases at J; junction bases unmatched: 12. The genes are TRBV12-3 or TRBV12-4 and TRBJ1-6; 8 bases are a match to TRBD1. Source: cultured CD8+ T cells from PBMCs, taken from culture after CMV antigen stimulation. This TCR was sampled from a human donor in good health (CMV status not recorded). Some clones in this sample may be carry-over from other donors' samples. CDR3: CASSLNLGQGASSYNSPLHF. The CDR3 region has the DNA TGTGCCAGCAGTTTAAATTTAGGGCAGGGGGCGAGCTCCTATAATTCACCCCTCCACTTT.